This T cell receptor (beta chain) was obtained from a study of blood T cells in healthy people across ages. About the research overall: Through template switching, about one barcoded beta molecule was captured per two T cells, as measured in model experiments. Study-level points and caveats: Diversity figures based on one million T cells were deemed too low. A strong correlation between TCR beta diversity and naive T cell percentage was seen.

Trimming removed 0 bases from V and 2 bases from J, with 13 bases in between. There are 15 residues in the CDR3. CDR1 and CDR2 from the germline V gene are SQVTM and ANQGSEA. Sample donors were healthy Caucasian individuals that came from Russia, aged roughly 6 to 95. A note on this clonotype: The target antigen is unknown.

The use of a sample-barcoded 5' primer and a J-beta primer mix characterized a second PCR of about 7 to 12 cycles. MiXCR, run by TCRdb on the 5' RACE reads, gives a single entry per CDR3 protein. The sample includes around 940,000 distinct CDR3 sequences, about 53% of them seen just once. The sequenced material came from blood. The chain is built from TRBV29-1 and TRBJ2-5; maybe TRBD2 (6 bases). This TCR came from a woman in her sixties or seventies in good health. This CDR3 reads CSVEDRGKRQETQYF. In nucleotides, the CDR3 is TGCAGCGTTGAAGATCGGGGGAAAAGACAAGAGACCCAGTACTTC.